This T cell receptor (beta chain) was profiled in a study of PD-1 blockade in classical Hodgkin lymphoma. Using immunoSEQ multiplex PCR, the repertoire was profiled, and TCRdb retains in-frame clones only, with some absent. The sample lists some 96,000 clones, roughly 92% seen once, with 2.5% to 3% in the top ten. Every patient relapsed after autologous stem cell transplantation, and brentuximab vedotin exposure varied. Germline V gives CDR1 SGHRS, CDR2 YFSETQ. V lost 4 bases, J lost 5 bases, and 19 bases lay in between. This CDR3 has 15 residues. This chain connects TRBV5-1 to TRBJ2-7; D may be TRBD2 (7 bases). Sequenced material: peripheral blood mononuclear cells (PBMCs), taken at baseline. The TCR originated in a human donor with classical Hodgkin lymphoma. CDR3 in amino acids: CASSGGRERLDEQYF. The CDR3 nucleotides read TGCGCCAGCAGCGGGGGGCGGGAGCGTCTAGACGAGCAGTACTTC.